Below, 23 T cell receptor beta chains from the same sample are listed, as sequenced in a study of somatic mutations in cytotoxic T cells in rheumatoid arthritis. Generated by immunoSEQ multiplex PCR, the TCRdb table keeps only in-frame clones and is missing some. Of some 23,000 clones listed, 80% to 90% are singletons. Sequencing was performed on CD8+ T cells sorted from blood. Receptors were obtained from an adult with rheumatoid arthritis.

This rearrangement joins TRBV4-1 to TRBJ1-1; the D is unclear. This CDR3 comprises 16 residues. CDR1 and CDR2 from the germline V gene are MGHRA and YSYEKL. V was trimmed by 0 bases and J by 3 bases, leaving 14 bases between them. The CDR3 DNA follows: TGCGCCAGCAGCCAAGATGCGGGGTTTGGGGACACTGAAGCTTTCTTT. Residues: CASSQDAGFGDTEAFF.

This rearrangement joins TRBV7-6 to TRBJ2-1; possibly TRBD2 for D (6 bases). Germline lookup yields CDR1 SGHVS and CDR2 FNYEAQ. The germline V and J ends were trimmed by 4 bases and 4 bases, with 26 bases remaining between them. This CDR3 is 19 amino acids long. The CDR3 DNA is TGTGCCAGCAGCTCTCCTCGCGGACCCGGGACTCAGCCTTACAATGAGCAGTTCTTC. Protein: CASSSPRGPGTQPYNEQFF.

V and J are TRBV7-9 and TRBJ2-1; 9 nucleotides match TRBD1. The CDR3 is made up of 16 amino acids. V was pared by 1 base and J by 7 bases, with 8 bases of the junction left unmatched. Germline CDR1 and CDR2: SEHNR and FQNEAQ (reference sequence). CDR3 loop: CASSLEGQGFWNEQFF. Written as DNA, the CDR3 is TGTGCCAGCAGCTTAGAGGGACAGGGCTTCTGGAATGAGCAGTTCTTC.

The J gene is TRBJ1-2, the V gene TRBV6-1; D ambiguous. The germline CDR1 and CDR2 sequences are MNHNS and SASEGT. Trimming cost V 1 base and J 0 bases, with 12 bases left between them. This CDR3 has 16 amino acids. The CDR3 spells CASSEGGGLTNYGYTF. The CDR3 region has the DNA TGTGCCAGCAGTGAAGGTGGCGGGCTTACTAACTATGGCTACACCTTC.

This clone was observed once. The chain has TRBV19 and TRBJ1-2; 10 bases agree with TRBD1. Trimming at V came to 1 base and at J to 5 bases, leaving 7 bases not matched to a gene. This CDR3 is 16 amino acids long. Germline V gene lookup returns CDR1 LNHDA and CDR2 SQIVND (reference sequence). CDR3 protein: CASSIATTGGAYGYTF. In DNA, the CDR3 is TGTGCCAGTAGTATAGCCACGACAGGGGGCGCGTATGGCTACACCTTC.

The chain carries TRBV6-5 and TRBJ1-1; 8 nucleotides match TRBD1. J gave up 1 base and V 5 bases, and 0 bases lay outside the gene matches. The CDR3 length is 13 residues. Germline loops: CDR1 MNHEY, CDR2 SVGAGI. The CDR3 loop reads CASSTGGNTEAFF. The CDR3 bases are TGTGCCAGCAGTACAGGGGGGAACACTGAAGCTTTCTTT.

The V gene is TRBV29-1, the J gene TRBJ2-1; no clear D. Trimming stripped 8 bases from V and 4 bases from J, with 9 bases between. Germline CDR1 SQVTM, CDR2 ANQGSEA. The CDR3 length is 11 residues. The DNA for the CDR3 is TGCAGCCCCCGTTGGTACAATGAGCAGTTCTTC. Translation gives CSPRWYNEQFF.

V and J are TRBV6-1 and TRBJ1-1; D possibly corresponds to TRBD1 (6 bases). The CDR3 consists of 11 residues. From germline, CDR1 is MNHNS and CDR2 SASEGT. Trimming took off 10 bases at V and 5 bases at J, with 11 bases between the two ends. CDR3 bases: TGTGCCATCCAGGGGCGGACTGAAGCTTTCTTT. This translates into CAIQGRTEAFF.

The chain recombines TRBV29-1 with TRBJ1-2, with 8 bases matching TRBD1. The CDR3 spans 15 residues. After removal of 5 bases from V and 6 bases from J, the junction contained 14 bases not matched to a gene. Germline V gives CDR1 SQVTM, CDR2 ANQGSEA. The CDR3 DNA reads TGCAGCGTTAATCTACGACAGGGGATAGACGATGGCTACACCTTC. Encoded protein: CSVNLRQGIDDGYTF.

The chain joins TRBV10-3 to TRBJ1-1, with D tentatively TRBD1 (5 bases). Germline loops: CDR1 ENHRY, CDR2 SYGVKD. This CDR3 has 14 amino acids. Between the trimmed V and J ends, which lost 2 bases and 4 bases, there was a span of 11 bases. The DNA for the CDR3 is TGTGCCATCAGTGAGGGGGACCTCCCCACTGAAGCTTTCTTT. It specifies CAISEGDLPTEAFF.

The chain couples TRBV11-2 to TRBJ2-5; 15 positions agree with TRBD2. The CDR3 is 16 amino acids. V dropped 4 bases and J dropped 4; count of bases not matched to a gene: 4. CDR1 is SGHAT, CDR2 FQNNGV, per germline. The CDR3 bases are TGTGCCAGCAGCTCCTGGACTAGCGGGGGGGCAGAGACCCAGTACTTC. This encodes CASSSWTSGGAETQYF.

The chain joins TRBV7-2 to TRBJ2-7; 10 bases agree with TRBD2. Per germline, CDR1 SGHTA and CDR2 FQGNSA. The CDR3 is made up of 15 amino acids. V lost 5 bases, J lost 3 bases, and 7 bases stayed unmatched. CDR3 bases: TGTGCCAGCAGCGGATCTAGCGGGGGCCTCTACGAGCAGTACTTC. Encoded protein: CASSGSSGGLYEQYF.

This chain joins TRBV15 and TRBJ2-2, with 13 bases identical to TRBD2. The CDR3 is 16 amino acids. V dropped 2 bases and J dropped 7; count of bases not matched to a gene: 4. Germline lookup yields CDR1 LNHNV and CDR2 YYDKDF (reference sequence). The CDR3 DNA follows: TGTGCCACCAGCAGAACCCGACTAGCGGGGGGCGGGGAGCTGTTTTTT. This codes for CATSRTRLAGGGELFF. Complete variable domain (other parts from reference TRBV15 and TRBJ2-2): DAMVIQNPRYQVTQFGKPVTLSCSQTLNHNVMYWYQQKSSQAPKLLFHYYDKDFNNEADTPDNFQSRRPNTSFCFLDIRSPGLGDTAMYLCATSRTRLAGGGELFFGEGSRLTVL.

This clone appeared a single time. The rearrangement joins TRBV5-5 to TRBJ1-1; D uncertain. Trimming took off 4 bases at V and 3 bases at J, with 13 bases between the two ends. From germline, CDR1 is SGHKS and CDR2 YYEKEE (reference sequence). The CDR3 is made up of 14 amino acids. The CDR3, as DNA: TGTGCCAGCAGCCTGTCGTTGGGATACACTGAAGCTTTCTTT. Translation: CASSLSLGYTEAFF.

This clone was counted a single time. The chain links TRBV5-1 to TRBJ1-5; a weak D match, TRBD1 (6 bases). CDR3 length: 15 amino acids. Trimming pared 1 base from V and 4 bases from J, leaving 12 bases between. The germline gives CDR1 SGHRS, CDR2 YFSETQ. The CDR3 loop reads CASSLSGQQNQPQHF. The DNA of the CDR3 is TGCGCCAGCAGCTTGTCAGGACAGCAAAATCAGCCCCAGCATTTT.

V usage is TRBV9 and J usage is TRBJ2-7; maybe TRBD1 (6 bases). The germline gives CDR1 SGDLS, CDR2 YYNGEE. This CDR3 has 15 amino acids. Trimming removed 0 bases from V and 7 bases from J, with 17 bases in between. CDR3 amino acids: CASSVGATGRGEQYF. The CDR3 DNA is TGTGCCAGCAGCGTAGGGGCCACAGGCAGGGGAGAGCAGTACTTC.

The chain links TRBV4-1 to TRBJ2-1, with 7 bases fitting TRBD1. In germline, CDR1 is MGHRA, CDR2 YSYEKL. The CDR3 is 15 amino acids. V lost 5 bases and J lost 7; bases outside the gene matches: 11. The CDR3 DNA reads TGCGCCAGCAGCATGGACAGGAATTATGGAAATGAGCAGTTCTTC. Translated, it gives CASSMDRNYGNEQFF.

The chain joins TRBV19 to TRBJ1-2; D not resolved. There are 15 residues in the CDR3. The V and J ends lost 0 bases and 5 bases respectively, with 13 bases between them. From germline, CDR1 is LNHDA and CDR2 SQIVND (reference sequence). The CDR3 region is CASSIDLNWLYGYTF. The CDR3 nucleotides read TGTGCCAGTAGTATAGATCTCAACTGGCTTTATGGCTACACCTTC.

The chain couples TRBV7-3 to TRBJ2-3; 8 bases are a match to TRBD2. Looked up from germline, CDR1 is SGHTA and CDR2 is FQGTGA. The V segment lost 5 bases and the J segment 5 bases; nucleotides outside the gene matches: 9. The CDR3 has 15 amino acids. CDR3 nucleotides: TGTGCCAGCAGCCGAATCGGGGGGGCGGGAGATACGCAGTATTTT. Protein product: CASSRIGGAGDTQYF.

The chain has TRBV6-5 and TRBJ2-1, with D possibly being TRBD2 (6 bases). This CDR3 has 13 residues. The germline V gene encodes CDR1 MNHEY and CDR2 SVGAGI. The germline V and J ends were trimmed by 4 bases and 6 bases, with 10 bases remaining between them. The CDR3 sequence is CASSLVGGNEQFF. CDR3 DNA: TGTGCCAGCAGTTTAGTGGGGGGCAATGAGCAGTTCTTC.

The chain has TRBV15 and TRBJ2-1; D is perhaps TRBD1 (8 bases). This CDR3 has 15 residues. CDR1 LNHNV and CDR2 YYDKDF come from the germline V gene (reference sequence). The V and J ends lost 3 bases and 3 bases respectively, with 12 bases between them. The CDR3 spells CATSRDREGYNEQFF. CDR3 DNA: TGTGCCACCAGCAGGGACAGGGAGGGCTACAATGAGCAGTTCTTC.

This clone was picked up one time. This sample includes further DNA sequences coding for the same CDR3. The V gene is TRBV19, the J gene TRBJ1-1; a possible D gene is TRBD1 (5 bases). Trimming took off 3 bases at V and 4 bases at J, with 9 bases between the two ends. The CDR3 runs 13 residues. Germline CDR1 LNHDA, CDR2 SQIVND (reference sequence). The DNA for the CDR3 is TGTGCCAGTAGTATCGGGGGAGTCACTGAAGCTTTCTTT. Protein product: CASSIGGVTEAFF.

This clone was counted once. The genes are TRBV9 and TRBJ2-2; D unclear. The CDR3 totals 14 residues. V lost 0 bases and J 4 bases, leaving 7 bases between the germline ends. Germline V gives CDR1 SGDLS, CDR2 YYNGEE. The CDR3 DNA sequence: TGTGCCAGCAGCGTAGATCGCGGCACCGGGGAGCTGTTTTTT. Translated: CASSVDRGTGELFF.